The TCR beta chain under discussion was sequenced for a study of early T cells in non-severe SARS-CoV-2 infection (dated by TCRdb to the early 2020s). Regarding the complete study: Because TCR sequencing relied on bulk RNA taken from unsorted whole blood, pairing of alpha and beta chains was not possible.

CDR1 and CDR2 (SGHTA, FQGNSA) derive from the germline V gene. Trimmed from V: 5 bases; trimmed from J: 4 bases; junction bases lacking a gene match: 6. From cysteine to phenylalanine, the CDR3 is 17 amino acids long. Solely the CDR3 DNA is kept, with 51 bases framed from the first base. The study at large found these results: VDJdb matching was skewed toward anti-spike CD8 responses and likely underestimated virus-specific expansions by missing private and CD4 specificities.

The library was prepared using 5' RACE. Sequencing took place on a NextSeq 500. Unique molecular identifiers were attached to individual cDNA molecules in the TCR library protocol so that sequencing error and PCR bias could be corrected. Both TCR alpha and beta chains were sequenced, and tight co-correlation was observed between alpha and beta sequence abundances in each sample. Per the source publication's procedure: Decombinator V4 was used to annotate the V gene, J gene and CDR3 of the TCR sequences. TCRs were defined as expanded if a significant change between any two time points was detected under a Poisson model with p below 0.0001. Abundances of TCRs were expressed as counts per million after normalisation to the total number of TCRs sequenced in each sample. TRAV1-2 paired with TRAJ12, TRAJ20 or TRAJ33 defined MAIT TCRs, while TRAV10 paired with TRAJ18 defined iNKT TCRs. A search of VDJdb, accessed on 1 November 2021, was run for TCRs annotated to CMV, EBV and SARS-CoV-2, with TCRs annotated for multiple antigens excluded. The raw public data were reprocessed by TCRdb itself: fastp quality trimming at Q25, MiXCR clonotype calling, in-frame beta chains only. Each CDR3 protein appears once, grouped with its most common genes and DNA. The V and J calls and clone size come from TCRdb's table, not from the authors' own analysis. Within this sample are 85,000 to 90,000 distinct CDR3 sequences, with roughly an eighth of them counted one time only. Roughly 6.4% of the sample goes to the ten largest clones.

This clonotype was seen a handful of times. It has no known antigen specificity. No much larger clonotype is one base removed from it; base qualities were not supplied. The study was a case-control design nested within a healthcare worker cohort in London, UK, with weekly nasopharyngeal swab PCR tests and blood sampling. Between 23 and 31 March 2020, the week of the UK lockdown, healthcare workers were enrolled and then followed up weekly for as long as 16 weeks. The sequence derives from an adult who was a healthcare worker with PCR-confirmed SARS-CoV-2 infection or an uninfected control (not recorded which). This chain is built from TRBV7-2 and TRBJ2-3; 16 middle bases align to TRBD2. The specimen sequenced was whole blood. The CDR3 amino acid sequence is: CASSPRGLAGGADTQYF. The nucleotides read TGTGCCAGCAGCCCTCGGGGACTAGCGGGAGGGGCAGATACGCAGTATTTT.